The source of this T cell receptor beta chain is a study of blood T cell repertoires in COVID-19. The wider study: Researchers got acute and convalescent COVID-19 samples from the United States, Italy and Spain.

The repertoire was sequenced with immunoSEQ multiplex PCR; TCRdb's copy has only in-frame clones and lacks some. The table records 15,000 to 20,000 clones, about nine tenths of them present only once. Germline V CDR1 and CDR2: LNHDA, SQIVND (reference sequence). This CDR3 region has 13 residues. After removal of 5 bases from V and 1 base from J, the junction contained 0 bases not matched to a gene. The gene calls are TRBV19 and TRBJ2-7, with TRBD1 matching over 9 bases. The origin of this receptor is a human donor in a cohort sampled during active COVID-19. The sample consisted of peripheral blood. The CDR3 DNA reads TGTGCCAGTAGTGACAGGGGGTCCTACGAGCAGTACTTC. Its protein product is CASSDRGSYEQYF.